This T cell receptor beta chain comes out of a study of yellow fever vaccine responses in identical twins. Findings of the study overall: Reports say the vaccine T cell response in twins looked partly convergent and partly personalized.

The CDR3 has 14 amino acids. The germline CDR1 and CDR2 sequences are LGHNA and YNFKEQ. The germline V and J ends were trimmed by 1 base and 4 bases, with 8 bases remaining between them. MiXCR was run by TCRdb on the RT-PCR reads, yielding one entry per CDR3 protein. The table includes about 2,200 distinct CDR3 sequences, over 65% detected once. Details on this clonotype: The antigen remains undetermined.

This rearrangement joins TRBV4-2 to TRBJ2-4; D unresolved. This sequence originates from a woman younger than 30 who received the yellow fever vaccine. The sequencing here drew on T cells from blood (PBMCs), unsorted or a sorted subset (not recorded which), taken before or after yellow fever vaccination (not recorded which). The DNA of the CDR3 is TGTGCCAGCAGCCAAGGCATGGGGAAAAACATTCAGTACTTC. Translated, it gives CASSQGMGKNIQYF.